This T cell receptor (beta chain) was sequenced during a study of blood T cell repertoires in COVID-19. Assay: immunoSEQ multiplex PCR; the TCRdb copy retains only in-frame clones and omits some. The sample lists hundreds of thousands of clones, around 89% occurring once. Germline CDR1 is MDHEN and CDR2 is SYDVKM. V shed 3 bases and J 7 bases; nucleotides not matched to a gene: 8. The CDR3 length is 15 residues. The material sequenced was peripheral blood. The chain joins TRBV28 to TRBJ1-2; 10 bases are shared with TRBD1. This TCR was sampled from a woman younger than 45 with COVID-19, enrolled during active disease. CDR3 coding DNA: TGTGCCAGCAGTTTGGTAGACAGGGGGCAGGGTGGCTACACCTTC. Translation: CASSLVDRGQGGYTF.